This TCR beta chain was captured by sequencing in a study of response to subunit inactivated influenza vaccine. A few counts support this clonotype. One entry per CDR3 protein, called by TCRdb with MiXCR from the RT-PCR reads. The top ten clones hold 7.5% to 8% of a sample with roughly 650,000 distinct CDR3 sequences, 14% of them seen once. V was pared by 6 bases and J by 3 bases, with 17 bases between. The CDR3 loop spans 14 amino acids. In germline, CDR1 is SQVTM, CDR2 ANQGSEA. V usage is TRBV29-1 and J usage is TRBJ1-1; possible D gene TRBD1, 6 bases. The source was PBMCs from blood, collected approximately 15 days before vaccination. The sequence derives from a man between 50 and 59 years old who received an inactivated influenza vaccine. DNA of the CDR3: TGCAGCGTCCAACGGGGGGGGGCTGACACTGAAGCTTTCTTT. Amino acid sequence: CSVQRGGADTEAFF.